Presented here are 20 T cell receptor beta chains from one specimen sequenced in a study of T cells in Graves' hyperthyroidism and ophthalmopathy. Amplification yielded TCR beta CDR3 regions, with RNA transcripts as the source. The TCR CDR3 was amplified in a first-round RT-PCR using the HTBI primer set. TCRdb fed the multiplex PCR reads into MiXCR, producing one record per CDR3 protein. The sample holds 550,000 to 650,000 distinct CDR3 sequences; approximately 15% are singletons and the top ten take almost 6%. Sequenced sample: blood. The receptors originated from a woman between 25 and 40 years old with Graves' hyperthyroidism that later progressed to Graves' ophthalmopathy.

The J gene is TRBJ1-5, the V gene TRBV11-2; D gene uncertain. Trimming removed 3 bases from V and 6 bases from J, with 6 bases in between. The CDR3 is 12 amino acids. Germline values: CDR1 SGHAT, CDR2 FQNNGV. The CDR3 DNA sequence: TGTGCCAGCAGCTTCCCTGCTCAGCCCCAGCATTTT. This codes for CASSFPAQPQHF.

The V and J genes are TRBV6-2 or TRBV6-3 and TRBJ2-7, with 7 nucleotides matching TRBD1. The germline CDR1 and CDR2 sequences are MNHEY and SVGEGT. V shed 2 bases, J shed 1 base, and the junction held 2 bases outside the gene matches. This CDR3 has 14 residues. The chain's CDR3 is CASSYVQGSYEQYF. CDR3 coding DNA: TGTGCCAGCAGTTACGTACAGGGGTCCTACGAGCAGTACTTC.

This clonotype was found many times. The chain's CDR3 is CASSESGQGPRTNTGELFF. The DNA for the CDR3 is TGTGCCAGCAGTGAATCAGGACAAGGCCCCCGTACGAACACCGGGGAGCTGTTTTTT. V and J are TRBV25-1 and TRBJ2-2; possibly TRBD1 for D (5 bases). Looked up from germline, CDR1 is MGHDK and CDR2 is SYGVNS. The CDR3 is 19 residues long. V was pared by 1 base and J by 0 bases, with 18 bases between.

This clonotype occurred many times. The genes are TRBV3-1 and TRBJ2-2; maybe TRBD2 (6 bases). Trimming pared 6 bases from V and 7 bases from J, leaving 18 bases between. The germline gives CDR1 LGHDT, CDR2 YNNKEL (reference sequence). CDR3 length: 15 amino acids. The CDR3 coding sequence is TGTGCCAGCAGACACGGGACGGGAGTCGGCGGGGAGCTGTTTTTT. Translation gives CASRHGTGVGGELFF.

As concerns this clonotype: A much bigger clone sits one base away, suggesting this may be a read error. V is TRBV7-2 and J is TRBJ2-5; D call uncertain. Germline V gene data show CDR1 as SGHTA and CDR2 as FQGNSA. The CDR3 loop spans 11 amino acids. CDR3 nucleotides: TGTGCCAGCACTTTCCAAGGGACCCAGTACTTC. Protein sequence: CASTFQGTQYF. Complete variable domain (other parts from reference TRBV7-2 and TRBJ2-5): GAGVSQSPSNKVTEKGKDVELRCDPISGHTALYWYRQSLGQGLEFLIYFQGNSAPDKSGLPSDRFSAERTGGSVSTLTIQRTQQEDSAVYLCASTFQGTQYFGPGTRLLVL.

With respect to this clonotype: A much larger clone lies one base from this, so it may be a read error. The chain recombines TRBV20-1 with TRBJ2-7, with 8 bases fitting TRBD1. Germline CDR1 reads DFQATT; CDR2 reads SNEGSKA (reference sequence). The CDR3 is 14 residues long. The CDR3 DNA sequence: TGCAGTGCTAGAGCTTGGCAGGGGGCCGACGAGCACTACTTC. Residues: CSARAWQGADEHYF.

This chain connects TRBV5-1 to TRBJ1-3; unclear D gene. CDR1 SGHRS and CDR2 YFSETQ come from the germline V gene. The germline V and J ends were trimmed by 0 bases and 0 bases, with 7 bases remaining between them. CDR3 size: 15 residues. CDR3 sequence: CASSLDPYSGNTIYF. DNA for the CDR3: TGCGCCAGCAGCTTGGACCCCTACTCTGGAAACACCATATATTTT. Full variable domain (missing parts from reference TRBV5-1 and TRBJ1-3): KAGVTQTPRYLIKTRGQQVTLSCSPISGHRSVSWYQQTPGQGLQFLFEYFSETQRNKGNFPGRFSGRQFSNSRSEMNVSTLELGDSALYLCASSLDPYSGNTIYFGEGSWLTVV.

This clonotype was seen a handful of times. The genes are TRBV28 and TRBJ1-4; D remains unclear. The CDR3 contains 11 residues. Germline-derived CDR1 and CDR2 are MDHEN and SYDVKM. V shed 6 bases and J shed 14 bases, with 13 bases lying between them. CDR3: CASRLEGRLFF. The CDR3 nucleotides are TGTGCCAGCAGGTTGGAGGGCCGCCTGTTTTTT.

This clonotype was found many times. The chain has TRBV6-1 and TRBJ2-2; 10 bases fit TRBD2. The germline CDR1 and CDR2 sequences are MNHNS and SASEGT. The J segment lost 1 base and the V segment lost 7 bases, leaving 18 bases of the junction unmatched. The CDR3 consists of 20 residues. The CDR3 region is CASIPLGKTSGLVNTGELFF. As DNA, the CDR3 is TGTGCCAGCATACCCCTCGGGAAGACTAGCGGGTTGGTGAACACCGGGGAGCTGTTTTTT.

The CDR3: CSANPGAYNYMNTEAFF. CDR3 bases: TGCAGTGCTAATCCGGGGGCCTATAATTACATGAACACTGAAGCTTTCTTT. The chain couples TRBV20-1 to TRBJ1-1, with D possibly matching TRBD1 (6 bases). The CDR3 is made up of 17 amino acids. Germline lookup yields CDR1 DFQATT and CDR2 SNEGSKA (reference sequence). The V end was cut by 4 bases, the J end by 0 bases, with 21 bases between.

In this sample, this clonotype turned up many times. This chain links TRBV27 with TRBJ2-7, with 10 nucleotides matching TRBD2. The V gene's germline CDR1 is MNHEY and CDR2 SMNVEV (reference sequence). This CDR3 contains 15 residues. With 6 bases clipped from V and 0 bases from J, the junction kept 5 bases outside the gene matches. CDR3 protein: CASRELAGLSYEQYF. Here the CDR3 DNA reads TGTGCCAGCAGAGAACTAGCGGGACTCTCCTACGAGCAGTACTTC.

The chain uses TRBV29-1 and TRBJ2-7; possibly TRBD1 or TRBD2 for D (7 bases each). Between the trimmed V and J ends, which lost 4 bases and 6 bases, there was a span of 13 bases. The CDR3 length is 12 residues. CDR1 and CDR2 from the germline V gene are SQVTM and ANQGSEA. The chain's CDR3 is CSVVVRGGEQYF. CDR3 coding DNA: TGCAGCGTTGTTGTCAGGGGGGGCGAGCAGTACTTC.

In this sample, this clonotype turned up many times. CDR3 sequence reads: CASSLSGRLLGFF. The CDR3 region has the DNA TGTGCCAGCAGTCTTTCAGGTAGACTCTTAGGGTTCTTC. The gene calls are TRBV12-3 or TRBV12-4 and TRBJ2-1; no definite D call. CDR3 length equals 13 residues. V lost 5 bases, J lost 15 bases, and 20 bases lay in between.

The chain recombines TRBV4-1 with TRBJ2-1, with D perhaps matching TRBD2 (6 bases). Germline CDR1 is MGHRA and CDR2 is YSYEKL. The length of the CDR3 is 14 residues. V was shortened by 6 bases and J by 4 bases, with 13 bases between the two germline ends. CDR3 sequence (DNA): TGCGCCAGCAGACCCGGGACTGGATACAATGAGCAGTTCTTC. Translated, it gives CASRPGTGYNEQFF.

At least ten counts were recorded for this clonotype. The junction departs from the called germline gene at one end, perhaps through a read error. This sequence joins TRBV27 and TRBJ1-1, with D possibly being TRBD1 (5 bases). This CDR3 has 13 residues. Germline V gene lookup returns CDR1 MNHEY and CDR2 SMNVEV (reference sequence). For the CDR3, the DNA is TGTGCCAACAGTTTAGGAGGGGACACTGAAGCTTTCTTT. Translating gives CANSLGGDTEAFF.

Ten or more counts support this clonotype. J is TRBJ2-1 and V is TRBV12-3 or TRBV12-4; D unclear. The CDR3 totals 12 residues. Trimming left V 5 bases short and J 11 bases short, with 13 bases between. CDR3 in DNA: TGTGCCAGCAGTCAGGTAGTGGGGAAGCAGTTCTTC. Amino acids: CASSQVVGKQFF.

This chain joins TRBV13 and TRBJ1-1, with 8 positions matching TRBD1. The CDR3 is made up of 16 amino acids. CDR1 and CDR2 (germline): PRHDT, FYEKMQ (reference sequence). Trimming cost V 0 bases and J 4 bases; bases outside gene matches: 7. CDR3 region: CASSLGIDRGSTEAFF. CDR3 DNA: TGTGCCAGCAGCTTAGGTATTGACAGGGGATCCACTGAAGCTTTCTTT.

V usage is TRBV28 and J usage is TRBJ2-1; 9 bases map to TRBD2. V was clipped by 6 bases and J by 8 bases; unmatched bases: 11. Looked up from germline, CDR1 is MDHEN and CDR2 is SYDVKM. CDR3 length equals 15 residues. The CDR3 region has the DNA TGTGCCAGCAGCCCCCTAGCGGGATACGACTATGAGCAGTTCTTC. The encoded protein is CASSPLAGYDYEQFF.

This chain links TRBV19 with TRBJ2-7; D might be TRBD2 (6 bases). Looked up from germline, CDR1 is LNHDA and CDR2 is SQIVND (reference sequence). The CDR3 covers 13 residues. V gave up 7 bases and J gave up 5 bases, with 15 bases separating them. The CDR3 nucleotides read TGTGCCAGTATGGGACTCCTAGGGGACGAGCAGTACTTC. It encodes CASMGLLGDEQYF.

This clonotype was picked up many times. This chain connects TRBV20-1 to TRBJ2-2; D ambiguous. This CDR3 has 13 amino acids. Germline CDR1 and CDR2: DFQATT and SNEGSKA (reference sequence). V gave up 0 bases and J gave up 8 bases, with 10 bases separating them. This CDR3 reads CSARDAALGELFF. CDR3 DNA: TGCAGTGCTAGAGATGCCGCCCTAGGGGAGCTGTTTTTT.